This TCR beta chain was recovered during a study of T-cell memory formation after mild COVID-19. The table lists this clonotype with a few counts. TCR alpha and TCR beta cDNA libraries carrying sample barcodes and UMIs were produced by 5'RACE using constant-segment primers. TCRdb called the 5' RACE reads again in MiXCR, with one record for every CDR3 protein. In the table there are a few hundred thousand distinct CDR3 sequences, 15% to 20% of which are singletons. The receptor was isolated from a young man who had mild COVID-19 (a few samples of this study predate the infection). Cell type and time point are not known. Sample: PBMCs or a T cell subset sorted from them (not recorded which).

The CDR3 reads CASSLGTGRETQYF. The CDR3 nucleotides read TGTGCCAGCTCACTAGGGACAGGGCGTGAGACCCAGTACTTC. The chain links TRBV18 to TRBJ2-5; 9 bases agree with TRBD1. Germline V gene lookup returns CDR1 KGHSH and CDR2 LQKENI. The V and J ends lost 4 bases and 5 bases, in that order; junction bases with no gene match: 5. The CDR3 contains 14 residues.